Detailed here is one T cell receptor (beta chain). Noted treatment: some 20 received Ad26.COV2.S at low or high dose, single or two shots; a few received placebo; per-sample allocation not given. Each sample was drawn 63 days after the first injection (of vaccine or placebo). This person who donated was an adult of 18-55 years in Boston. This sample was taken from a study of Ad26.COV2.S vaccination and SARS-CoV-2 variants. About the research overall: Intramuscular Ad26.COV2.S doses were given once or twice, 56 days apart.

TCRdb's table, derived via immunoSEQ multiplex PCR, lists solely in-frame clones and lacks some. Counted here are hundreds of thousands of clones, around 89% occurring once; the ten biggest clones make up around 4.5%. The clonotype was recovered from a person aged 18 to 59 who received the Ad26.COV2.S COVID-19 vaccine or a placebo. This specimen was peripheral blood, taken in a trial of Ad26.COV2.S vaccine versus placebo.

CDR3 loop: CAWTRDRRRPLYGYTF. The CDR3 coding sequence is TGTGCCTGGACCCGGGACAGGCGACGCCCTCTTTATGGCTACACCTTC. V gene TRBV30 combines with J gene TRBJ1-2; 8 bases align to TRBD1. CDR3 size: 16 residues. The V segment lost 4 bases and the J segment 5 bases; nucleotides outside the gene matches: 15. The germline V gene has CDR1 GTSNPN and CDR2 SVGIG (reference sequence). Using reference TRBV30 and TRBJ1-2 for the parts outside the CDR3, the full variable domain is SQTIHQWPATLVQPVGSPLSLECTVEGTSNPNLYWYRQAAGRGLQLLFYSVGIGQISSEVPQNLSASRPQDRQFILSSKKLLLSDSGFYLCAWTRDRRRPLYGYTFGSGTRLTVV.